Shown below are 28 T cell receptor beta chains from a single sample sequenced in a study of blood T cell repertoires in COVID-19. The table came from immunoSEQ multiplex PCR; TCRdb's copy has only in-frame clones and leaves some out. This sample carries around 93,000 clones, 82% of them seen once, and the ten largest clones take 15% to 20%. The sequenced sample consisted of peripheral blood. All receptors derive from a man older than 75 with acute or convalescent COVID-19.

The chain employs TRBV27 and TRBJ2-1, with D possibly TRBD2 on 6 matching bases. Germline CDR1 is MNHEY and CDR2 is SMNVEV (reference sequence). There are 15 residues in the CDR3. Trimming left V 6 bases short and J 4 bases short, with 16 bases between. The CDR3 loop reads CASSDGRRAYNEQFF. In DNA, the CDR3 is TGTGCCAGCAGCGACGGCCGGAGGGCTTACAATGAGCAGTTCTTC.

This clone was found a few times. A junction end diverges from the germline sequence, so it may reflect a read error. The chain has TRBV7-7 and TRBJ2-2, with D uncertain. Germline CDR1 reads SSHAT; CDR2 reads FNYEAQ (reference sequence). This CDR3 has 18 residues. As DNA, the CDR3 is TGTGCTAGCAGCCTACACCTGGGCCCATCCGCGAACACCGGGGAGCTGTTTTTT. Its translation: CASSLHLGPSANTGELFF.

V gene TRBV6-2 or TRBV6-3 combines with J gene TRBJ2-7; D gene ambiguous. Trimming removed 0 bases from V and 4 bases from J, with 10 bases in between. CDR1 is MNHEY, CDR2 SVGEGT, per germline. The CDR3 has 14 amino acids. CDR3 DNA: TGTGCCAGCAGTTACTCCACCATGCAGTACGAGCAGTACTTC. Its translation: CASSYSTMQYEQYF.

This chain links TRBV7-2 with TRBJ2-1, with TRBD2 identical over 10 bases. The CDR3 has 20 residues. The V segment lost 0 bases and the J segment 4 bases; nucleotides outside the gene matches: 15. Germline CDR1 and CDR2: SGHTA and FQGNSA. The CDR3 region is CASSLAPSGRANLLYNEQFF. CDR3 bases: TGTGCCAGCAGCTTAGCGCCCAGCGGGAGGGCCAATTTGTTGTACAATGAGCAGTTCTTC.

This rearrangement joins TRBV2 to TRBJ2-5, with 7 nucleotides matching TRBD2. Germline trimming cut 3 bases from V and 2 bases from J; bases unmatched to any gene: 6. In germline, CDR1 is SNHLY, CDR2 FYNNEI. The CDR3 totals 15 residues. The CDR3 loop reads CASSESGATQETQYF. CDR3 coding DNA: TGTGCCAGCAGTGAGAGCGGGGCTACTCAAGAGACCCAGTACTTC.

This rearrangement joins TRBV6-5 to TRBJ1-5, with TRBD1 as a possible D gene (6 bases). Trimming removed 3 bases from V and 4 bases from J, with 10 bases in between. Germline CDR1 is MNHEY and CDR2 is SVGAGI. CDR3 length equals 14 residues. CDR3 in DNA: TGTGCCAGCAGTTATAGGGGGTGGAATCAGCCCCAGCATTTT. Its protein product is CASSYRGWNQPQHF.

The chain employs TRBV19 and TRBJ1-5; 7 positions agree with TRBD1. The V gene's germline CDR1 is LNHDA and CDR2 SQIVND (reference sequence). V dropped 4 bases and J dropped 5; count of bases not matched to a gene: 2. The CDR3 length is 13 residues. This CDR3 reads CASSTTGHQPQHF. CDR3 nucleotides: TGTGCCAGTAGTACGACAGGGCATCAGCCCCAGCATTTT. Complete variable domain (other parts from reference TRBV19 and TRBJ1-5): DGGITQSPKYLFRKEGQNVTLSCEQNLNHDAMYWYRQDPGQGLRLIYYSQIVNDFQKGDIAEGYSVSREKKESFPLTVTSAQKNPTAFYLCASSTTGHQPQHFGDGTRLSIL.

This chain links TRBV16 with TRBJ1-1; no clear D. Germline V gene data show CDR1 as KGHSY and CDR2 as FQNENV. Trimming removed 0 bases at V and 13 bases at J, with 21 bases between. CDR3 length: 15 amino acids. CDR3 in DNA: TGTGCCAGCAGCCAATCAACTTTAGTTAAGACAAGCGGTTTCTTT. Translation: CASSQSTLVKTSGFF.

The chain uses TRBV25-1 and TRBJ2-2, with TRBD2 matching 7 bases. Germline trimming cut 2 bases from V and 2 bases from J; bases unmatched to any gene: 8. From germline, CDR1 is MGHDK and CDR2 SYGVNS. The CDR3 covers 17 residues. In DNA form, the CDR3 reads TGTGCCAGCAGTGAAATTGGGCGCGGGGGAAACACCGGGGAGCTGTTTTTT. Its protein is CASSEIGRGGNTGELFF.

In this sample, this clone turned up a few times. The chain employs TRBV9 and TRBJ1-2; a possible D gene is TRBD1 (5 bases). Trimming pared 0 bases from V and 5 bases from J, leaving 11 bases between. The length of the CDR3 is 14 residues. Germline V gene data show CDR1 as SGDLS and CDR2 as YYNGEE. The chain's CDR3 is CASSVGTGGYGYTF. As DNA, the CDR3 is TGTGCCAGCAGCGTAGGTACGGGGGGATATGGCTACACCTTC.

The chain couples TRBV28 to TRBJ1-2; D possibly corresponds to TRBD1 (5 bases). Germline V gives CDR1 MDHEN, CDR2 SYDVKM. The V and J ends lost 3 bases and 0 bases respectively, with 14 bases between them. This CDR3 region has 16 residues. CDR3 sequence reads: CASSLGRVRANYGYTF. The CDR3 DNA reads TGTGCCAGCAGTTTGGGCAGGGTCCGAGCTAACTATGGCTACACCTTC.

The chain recombines TRBV5-1 with TRBJ2-7; D is perhaps TRBD1 (5 bases). Germline-derived CDR1 and CDR2 are SGHRS and YFSETQ. The CDR3 extends over 15 amino acids. With 4 bases removed from V and 6 bases from J, the gap between germline ends came to 20 bases. CDR3 coding DNA: TGCGCCAGCAGCCCGGTGAACACAGGCTATCGCGAGCAGTACTTC. Its protein product is CASSPVNTGYREQYF.

This chain connects TRBV7-8 to TRBJ1-2; TRBD1 matches 7 bases. The CDR3 is made up of 13 amino acids. Germline V lookup: CDR1 SGHVS, CDR2 FQNEAQ. With 5 bases clipped from V and 8 bases from J, the junction kept 8 bases outside the gene matches. The CDR3 here is CASSPTQGVGYTF. CDR3 sequence (DNA): TGTGCCAGCAGCCCAACCCAGGGGGTAGGCTACACCTTC. Looking up the rest from reference TRBV7-8 and TRBJ1-2 gives the full variable domain: GAGVSQSPRYKVAKRGQDVALRCDPISGHVSLFWYQQALGQGPEFLTYFQNEAQLDKSGLPSDRFFAERPEGSVSTLKIQRTQQEDSAVYLCASSPTQGVGYTFGSGTRLTVV.

This clone showed up just once. The chain has TRBV5-1 and TRBJ1-1, with TRBD1 matching over 8 bases. Germline V gives CDR1 SGHRS, CDR2 YFSETQ. The CDR3 has 15 residues. The V gene end was trimmed by 0 bases and the J gene end by 1 base; junction bases not matched to a gene: 2. In nucleotides, the CDR3 is TGCGCCAGCAGCTTGGCCGGGACAGGGAACACTGAAGCTTTCTTT. Translated, it gives CASSLAGTGNTEAFF. Using reference TRBV5-1 and TRBJ1-1 for the parts outside the CDR3, the full variable domain is KAGVTQTPRYLIKTRGQQVTLSCSPISGHRSVSWYQQTPGQGLQFLFEYFSETQRNKGNFPGRFSGRQFSNSRSEMNVSTLELGDSALYLCASSLAGTGNTEAFFGQGTRLTVV.

J is TRBJ2-3 and V is TRBV18, with TRBD2 matching over 9 bases. With V trimmed by 3 bases and J by 0 bases, 7 bases remained unmatched. From germline, CDR1 is KGHSH and CDR2 LQKENI. The CDR3 extends over 17 amino acids. The CDR3 reads CASSPIPGLASTDTQYF. CDR3 nucleotides: TGTGCCAGCTCACCCATACCGGGACTAGCTAGCACAGATACGCAGTATTTT.

This chain links TRBV7-2 with TRBJ1-1, with a weak D call TRBD1 (6 bases). This CDR3 is 16 amino acids long. The V and J ends lost 4 bases and 4 bases respectively, with 19 bases between them. Germline V gene lookup returns CDR1 SGHTA and CDR2 FQGNSA. This chain's CDR3 is CASSWRKGVVGTEAFF. In nucleotides, the CDR3 is TGTGCCAGCAGCTGGAGAAAGGGGGTCGTGGGCACTGAAGCTTTCTTT.

The rearrangement joins TRBV7-6 to TRBJ1-1; 8 bases are shared with TRBD1. The V and J ends lost 3 bases and 0 bases, in that order; junction bases with no gene match: 3. Germline CDR1 and CDR2: SGHVS and FNYEAQ. The CDR3 totals 15 residues. The CDR3 loop is CASSFGTGLNTEAFF. The DNA for the CDR3 is TGTGCCAGCAGCTTTGGGACAGGTTTGAACACTGAAGCTTTCTTT.

The rearrangement links TRBV11-2 to TRBJ1-5; no clear D gene. The CDR3 extends over 13 amino acids. CDR1 SGHAT and CDR2 FQNNGV come from the germline V gene. The V gene lost 0 bases and the J gene lost 4 bases, with 4 bases spanning the gap. The CDR3 here is CASSLDRNQPQHF. The CDR3 DNA is TGTGCCAGCAGCTTAGATCGTAATCAGCCCCAGCATTTT. The variable domain in full, with the rest retrieved from reference TRBV11-2 and TRBJ1-5, is EAGVAQSPRYKIIEKRQSVAFWCNPISGHATLYWYQQILGQGPKLLIQFQNNGVVDDSQLPKDRFSAERLKGVDSTLKIQPAKLEDSAVYLCASSLDRNQPQHFGDGTRLSIL.

The CDR3 protein is CASSSNIGQSNTEAFF. CDR3 nucleotide sequence: TGTGCCAGCAGCTCTAATATCGGACAGTCGAACACTGAAGCTTTCTTT. The chain recombines TRBV7-2 with TRBJ1-1; D perhaps matches TRBD1 (6 bases). The CDR3 covers 16 residues. The V end lost 4 bases, the J end lost 1 base, and 16 bases lay between the germline ends. Germline V gene sequence: CDR1 SGHTA, CDR2 FQGNSA.

The rearrangement links TRBV7-2 to TRBJ1-4; D perhaps matches TRBD1 (6 bases). The CDR3 is made up of 16 amino acids. Germline V gene sequence: CDR1 SGHTA, CDR2 FQGNSA. Between the trimmed V and J ends, which lost 5 bases and 7 bases, there was a span of 20 bases. The CDR3 here is CASSLRTAARGEKLFF. The DNA of the CDR3 is TGTGCCAGCAGCCTCCGGACAGCAGCTCGGGGTGAAAAACTGTTTTTT.

The chain is built from TRBV5-5 and TRBJ1-1, with a tentative D call TRBD1 (6 bases). This CDR3 comprises 14 residues. Germline V gene lookup returns CDR1 SGHKS and CDR2 YYEKEE (reference sequence). Trimming stripped 7 bases from V and 1 base from J, with 14 bases between. The CDR3 here is CASLKDSPNTEAFF. CDR3 in DNA: TGTGCCAGCCTGAAGGACAGTCCGAACACTGAAGCTTTCTTT.

The CDR3 DNA sequence: TGTGCCAGCAGTAGTGAGGGGGGGAGGCAGTACTTC. This encodes CASSSEGGRQYF. The chain recombines TRBV6-5 with TRBJ2-7; D perhaps matches TRBD2 (7 bases). The CDR3 has 12 amino acids. Germline assignment: CDR1 MNHEY and CDR2 SVGAGI. Deletions cut 5 bases from V and 9 bases from J, with 14 bases between.

The chain is built from TRBV6-2 or TRBV6-3 and TRBJ1-1; no firm D call. The CDR3 has 16 residues. Trimming stripped 6 bases from V and 1 base from J, with 18 bases between. CDR1 MNHEY and CDR2 SVGEGT come from the germline V gene. The chain's CDR3 is CASSLPSGEANTEAFF. The CDR3 DNA reads TGTGCCAGCAGCCTTCCTTCTGGGGAGGCGAACACTGAAGCTTTCTTT.

This sequence joins TRBV4-1 and TRBJ2-3; TRBD2 might be the D (6 bases). There are 15 residues in the CDR3. Trimming shortened V by 2 bases and J by 0 bases, and 9 bases separated the two germline ends. From germline, CDR1 is MGHRA and CDR2 YSYEKL. CDR3 protein: CASSQRSGSTDTQYF. DNA of the CDR3: TGCGCCAGCAGCCAACGTAGCGGAAGCACAGATACGCAGTATTTT.

The chain has TRBV2 and TRBJ1-5, with TRBD1 matching 7 bases. The CDR3 extends over 15 amino acids. Unmatched junction bases numbered 12, after V lost 5 bases and J lost 8 bases. Germline V gives CDR1 SNHLY, CDR2 FYNNEI. The CDR3 bases are TGTGCCAGCAGTCGACAGGGTGTGAATGCTGAGCCCCAGCATTTT. Amino acids: CASSRQGVNAEPQHF.

The V and J genes are TRBV4-1 and TRBJ1-2; D unresolved. Trimming cost V 1 base and J 6 bases, with 6 bases left between them. The CDR3 has 12 residues. CDR1 and CDR2 (germline): MGHRA, YSYEKL. The CDR3 protein is CASSQASDGYTF. CDR3 nucleotides: TGCGCCAGCAGCCAAGCTTCGGATGGCTACACCTTC.

The rearrangement joins TRBV10-2 to TRBJ2-3, with TRBD2 matching over 8 bases. This CDR3 is 16 amino acids long. The J segment lost 2 bases and the V segment lost 3 bases, leaving 7 bases of the junction unmatched. CDR1 is WSHSY and CDR2 is SAAADI in the germline V gene. In DNA, the CDR3 is TGCGCCAGCAGTGATCTGCTAGCGGGTGACACAGATACGCAGTATTTT. This gives the protein CASSDLLAGDTDTQYF.

The chain is built from TRBV28 and TRBJ1-2; D is possibly TRBD1 (5 bases). CDR3 length: 13 amino acids. Germline V CDR1 and CDR2: MDHEN, SYDVKM. Between the trimmed V and J ends, which lost 5 bases and 7 bases, there was a span of 14 bases. The CDR3 DNA reads TGTGCCAGCAGTCCATCGAACAGGATTGGCTACACCTTC. Its translation: CASSPSNRIGYTF.